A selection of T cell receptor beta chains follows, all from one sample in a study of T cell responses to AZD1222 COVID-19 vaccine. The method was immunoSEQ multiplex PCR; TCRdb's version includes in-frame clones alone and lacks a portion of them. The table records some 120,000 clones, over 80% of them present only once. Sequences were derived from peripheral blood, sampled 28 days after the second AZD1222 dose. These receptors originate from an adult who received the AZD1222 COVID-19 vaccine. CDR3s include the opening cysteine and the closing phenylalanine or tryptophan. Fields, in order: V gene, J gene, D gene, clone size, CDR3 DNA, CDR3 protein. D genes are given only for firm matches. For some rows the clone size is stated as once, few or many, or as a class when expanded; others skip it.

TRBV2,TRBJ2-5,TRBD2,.,TGTGCCAGCAGGCCAATTAGCGGGGGAGAGCAAGAGACCCAGTACTTC,CASRPISGGEQETQYF
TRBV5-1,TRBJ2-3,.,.,TGCGCCAGCAGCTTAGTTAGTACTGGCACAGATACGCAGTATTTT,CASSLVSTGTDTQYF
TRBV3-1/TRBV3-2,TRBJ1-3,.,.,TGTGCCAGCAGCCAAGACGCCGGTTCAGGAAACACCATATATTTT,CASSQDAGSGNTIYF
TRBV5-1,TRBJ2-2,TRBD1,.,TGCGCCAGCAGCGGGGACAGGGGCGACCGGGAGCTGTTTTTT,CASSGDRGDRELFF
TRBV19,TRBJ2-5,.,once,TGTGCCAGTAGCAGGGGCCCCCAAGAGACCCAGTACTTC,CASSRGPQETQYF
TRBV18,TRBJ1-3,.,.,TGTGCCAGCTCACCCACAAGGGCGGAAGAAATATATTTT,CASSPTRAEEIYF
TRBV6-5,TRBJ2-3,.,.,TGTGCCAGCAGTTACCGGCTATTTCCCACAGATACGCAGTATTTT,CASSYRLFPTDTQYF
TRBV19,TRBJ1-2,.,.,TGTGCCAGTAGTGAGGGGCGCCTCTATGGCTACACCTTC,CASSEGRLYGYTF
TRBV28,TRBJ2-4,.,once,TGTGCCAGCAGGACCTCAGGGGCCATAGCCAAAAACATTCAGTACTTC,CASRTSGAIAKNIQYF
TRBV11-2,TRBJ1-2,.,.,TGTGCCAGCAGCTTAGACTTCTCTAACTATGGCTACACCTTC,CASSLDFSNYGYTF
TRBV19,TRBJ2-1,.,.,TGTGCCAGTACACCGGGAACAGGCCGTCTCCTCTCCTACAATGAGCAGTTCTTC,CASTPGTGRLLSYNEQFF
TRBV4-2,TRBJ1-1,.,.,TGTGCCAGCAGCCAAGGAGGGGATCCCCCTGAAGCTTTCTTT,CASSQGGDPPEAFF
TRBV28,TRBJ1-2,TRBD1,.,TGTGCCAGCAGAGAGACAGGGGACTATGGCTACACCTTC,CASRETGDYGYTF
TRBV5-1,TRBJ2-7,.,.,TGCGCCAGCAGCTTGTGGCAGGACCTACCCTACGAGCAGTACTTC,CASSLWQDLPYEQYF
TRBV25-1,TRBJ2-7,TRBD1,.,TGTGCCAGCAGTGAATACCGCAGGGCAGGGGGTGGTAACGAGCAGTACTTC,CASSEYRRAGGGNEQYF
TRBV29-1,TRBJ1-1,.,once,TGCAGCGTCCGAGATTTGGTAGGGAACACTGAAGCTTTCTTT,CSVRDLVGNTEAFF
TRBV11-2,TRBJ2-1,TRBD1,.,TGTGCCAGCAGCTCCCTGCGGGGACAGGTATGGAATGAGCAGTTCTTC,CASSSLRGQVWNEQFF
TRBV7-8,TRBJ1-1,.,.,TGTGCCAGCAGCTTAACAGCGAACACTGAAGCTTTCTTT,CASSLTANTEAFF
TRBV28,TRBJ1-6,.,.,TGTGCCAGCACCGTAGGGGGGGGGTATTCACCCCTCCACTTT,CASTVGGGYSPLHF
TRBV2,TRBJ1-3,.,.,TGTGCCAGCAGTTCCTATGGGGGTGGTGGAAACACCATATATTTT,CASSSYGGGGNTIYF
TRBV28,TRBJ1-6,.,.,TGTGCCAGCAGAGCCTCAAGGAGATATAATTCACCCCTCCACTTT,CASRASRRYNSPLHF
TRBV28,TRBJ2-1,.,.,TGTGCCAGCAGTTCCCGATCAGCCGGCTCCTACAATGAGCAGTTCTTC,CASSSRSAGSYNEQFF
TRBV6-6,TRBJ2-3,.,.,TGTGCCAGCGGGACGAGCGGACGGGGAGGGGGCGATACGCAGTATTTT,CASGTSGRGGGDTQYF
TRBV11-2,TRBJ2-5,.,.,TGTGCCAGCAGCTTCGGGTCCCAAGAGACCCAGTACTTC,CASSFGSQETQYF
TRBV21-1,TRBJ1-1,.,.,TGTGCCAGCAGCAACAGGGGGCCCACTGAAGCTTTCTTT,CASSNRGPTEAFF
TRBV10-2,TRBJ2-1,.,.,TGCGCCAGCAGTGAGGGGTGGGAGTTTTATTCCTTCTTC,CASSEGWEFYSFF
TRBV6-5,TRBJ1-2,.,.,TGTGCCAGCAGTCAGGACCTAGGCGGCTATGGCTACACCTTC,CASSQDLGGYGYTF